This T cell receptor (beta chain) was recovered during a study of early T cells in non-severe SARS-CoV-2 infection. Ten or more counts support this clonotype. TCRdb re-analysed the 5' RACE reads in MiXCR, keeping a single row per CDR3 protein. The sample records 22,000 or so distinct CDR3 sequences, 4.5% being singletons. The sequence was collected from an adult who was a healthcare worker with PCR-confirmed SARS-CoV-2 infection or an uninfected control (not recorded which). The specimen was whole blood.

CDR3 region: CASSSRTSGTHDEQFF. In nucleotides, the CDR3 is TGTGCCAGCAGCTCCCGGACTAGCGGGACGCACGATGAGCAGTTCTTC. This chain connects TRBV11-2 to TRBJ2-1, with 12 positions matching TRBD2. Germline assignment: CDR1 SGHAT and CDR2 FQNNGV. V gave up 4 bases and J gave up 8 bases; unmatched junction bases: 9. CDR3 size: 16 residues. Filled out from reference TRBV11-2 and TRBJ2-1, the complete variable domain reads EAGVAQSPRYKIIEKRQSVAFWCNPISGHATLYWYQQILGQGPKLLIQFQNNGVVDDSQLPKDRFSAERLKGVDSTLKIQPAKLEDSAVYLCASSSRTSGTHDEQFFGPGTRLTVL.